Each of the 11 T cell receptor beta chains below was sequenced from the same sample in a study of neurological immune-mediated disorders. From the 5' RACE reads, TCRdb called clonotypes with MiXCR, one entry per CDR3 protein. Of about 24,000 distinct CDR3 sequences in the sample, 13% were seen once. The sequencing sample was made of PBMCs. These receptors were obtained from a woman in her 40s with HTLV-1-associated myelopathy (HAM/TSP).

By sample fraction, this clonotype is medium-sized. The chain employs TRBV12-3 or TRBV12-4 and TRBJ1-1; D remains unclear. The CDR3 consists of 14 residues. V lost 3 bases, J lost 4 bases, and 12 bases lay in between. DNA for the CDR3: TGTGCCAGCAGTTTTGACGAGGTTGGCACTGAAGCTTTCTTT. This codes for CASSFDEVGTEAFF.

This clonotype rates as medium-sized. V is TRBV20-1 and J is TRBJ2-1; a possible D gene is TRBD1 (5 bases). The CDR3 length is 14 residues. Per the germline V gene, CDR1 is DFQATT and CDR2 is SNEGSKA (reference sequence). Trimming removed 6 bases from V and 6 bases from J, with 18 bases in between. The CDR3 bases are TGCAGTGCGGTCCCCCCCCAACAGGCCAATGAGCAGTTCTTC. Translation gives CSAVPPQQANEQFF.

This clonotype was observed at least ten times. The chain carries TRBV20-1 and TRBJ1-5, with D possibly matching TRBD1 (5 bases). The V end lost 6 bases, the J end lost 2 bases, and 17 bases lay between the germline ends. Germline lookup yields CDR1 DFQATT and CDR2 SNEGSKA (reference sequence). This CDR3 spans 15 amino acids. CDR3 in DNA: TGCAGTGCCAGACCCAGGGAGCGGGGCAATCAGCCCCAGCATTTT. It is translated as CSARPRERGNQPQHF.

By its share, this clonotype is medium-sized. The V and J genes are TRBV12-3 or TRBV12-4 and TRBJ2-5; 8 positions match TRBD1. This CDR3 comprises 14 residues. The J segment lost 4 bases and the V segment lost 3 bases, leaving 4 bases of the junction unmatched. The CDR3 nucleotides are TGTGCCAGCAGTTTTCGGGACAGGCGAGAGACCCAGTACTTC. This codes for CASSFRDRRETQYF.

This clonotype has ten or more counts. This chain uses TRBV5-1 with TRBJ2-2; unclear D gene. V shed 0 bases and J shed 8 bases, with 8 bases lying between them. In germline, CDR1 is SGHRS, CDR2 YFSETQ. The CDR3 runs to 13 residues. The CDR3 sequence is CASSLGEAGELFF. CDR3 DNA sequence: TGCGCCAGCAGCTTGGGTGAAGCGGGGGAGCTGTTTTTT.

At least ten counts were recorded for this clonotype. The chain links TRBV20-1 to TRBJ2-3; D is ambiguous. Germline CDR1 DFQATT, CDR2 SNEGSKA (reference sequence). The CDR3 loop spans 11 amino acids. V was pared by 5 bases and J by 0 bases, with 3 bases between. As DNA, the CDR3 is TGCAGTGCTGGTAGCACAGATACGCAGTATTTT. Its protein product is CSAGSTDTQYF.

V is TRBV5-1 and J is TRBJ2-3; D gene uncertain. Germline assignment: CDR1 SGHRS and CDR2 YFSETQ. The CDR3 runs to 11 residues. Trimming pared 5 bases from V and 15 bases from J, leaving 16 bases between. CDR3 sequence: CASRGENTRYF. CDR3 coding DNA: TGCGCCAGCAGGGGCGAGAATACGCGTTATTTT.

This clonotype showed up many times. The V gene is TRBV12-3 or TRBV12-4, the J gene TRBJ1-2; D not resolved. CDR3 size: 13 residues. Trimming removed 1 base at V and 8 bases at J, with 11 bases between. In DNA, the CDR3 is TGTGCCAGCAGTTTAGGTCTAGGGAAGGGCTACACCTTC. It translates to CASSLGLGKGYTF.

The DNA for the CDR3 is TGCGCCAGCAGCCAGGGCCTAGCGGTCTCCTACAATGAGCAGTTCTTC. Translated, it gives CASSQGLAVSYNEQFF. V usage is TRBV4-1 and J usage is TRBJ2-1; 7 nucleotides match TRBD2. Per the germline V gene, CDR1 is MGHRA and CDR2 is YSYEKL. Unmatched junction bases numbered 5, after V lost 3 bases and J lost 0 bases. The CDR3 has 16 amino acids.

The table lists this clonotype with many counts. The chain joins TRBV24-1 to TRBJ2-3, with 7 bases that match TRBD1. V dropped 7 bases and J dropped 2; count of bases not matched to a gene: 8. CDR3 length equals 15 residues. Germline V CDR1 and CDR2: KGHDR, SFDVKD. The CDR3 DNA sequence: TGTGCCACCAGATCCCGGGACAGTTTCACAGATACGCAGTATTTT. As protein: CATRSRDSFTDTQYF.

This clonotype has ten or more counts. J is TRBJ1-5 and V is TRBV5-1; maybe TRBD1 (5 bases). Looked up from germline, CDR1 is SGHRS and CDR2 is YFSETQ. There are 14 residues in the CDR3. The V and J ends lost 0 bases and 5 bases respectively, with 9 bases between them. The DNA of the CDR3 is TGCGCCAGCAGCTTGGGGCAGGGATATCAGCCCCAGCATTTT. Translation gives CASSLGQGYQPQHF.